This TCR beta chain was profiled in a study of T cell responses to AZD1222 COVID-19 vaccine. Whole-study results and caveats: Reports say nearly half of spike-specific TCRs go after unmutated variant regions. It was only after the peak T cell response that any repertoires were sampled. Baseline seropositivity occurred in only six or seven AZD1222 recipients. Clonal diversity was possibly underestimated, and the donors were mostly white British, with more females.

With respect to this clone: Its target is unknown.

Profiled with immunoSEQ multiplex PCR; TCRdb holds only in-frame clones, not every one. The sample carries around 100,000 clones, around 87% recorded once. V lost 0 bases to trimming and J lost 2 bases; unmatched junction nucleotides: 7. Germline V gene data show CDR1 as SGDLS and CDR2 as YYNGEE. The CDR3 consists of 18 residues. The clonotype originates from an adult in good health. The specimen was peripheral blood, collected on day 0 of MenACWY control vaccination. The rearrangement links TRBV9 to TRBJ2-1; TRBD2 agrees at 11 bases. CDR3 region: CASSVVSTSGAPYNEQFF. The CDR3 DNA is TGTGCCAGCAGCGTAGTATCGACTAGCGGGGCCCCCTACAATGAGCAGTTCTTC.